The present entry profiles one T cell receptor (beta chain) with its context. The antigen is undetermined. Constant-segment primers served in 5'RACE that generated TCR alpha and TCR beta cDNA libraries bearing sample barcodes and UMIs. MiXCR was run by TCRdb on the 5' RACE reads, yielding one entry per CDR3 protein. Among 350,000 to 500,000 distinct CDR3 sequences listed, less than 25% were seen once. The data belong to a study of T-cell memory formation after mild COVID-19. About the study: TCR clustering was largely donor specific.

Study-level points and caveats: Researchers found some responding clones in pre-infection memory, a sign that cross-reactive memory joined. A second wave expanding day 15 to 37 was CD4+-biased; contracting clones were balanced.

Germline assignment: CDR1 DFQATT and CDR2 SNEGSKA (reference sequence). V shed 8 bases and J shed 0 bases, with 14 bases lying between them. The CDR3 is 14 amino acids. The TCR originated in an adult woman who had mild COVID-19 (a few samples of this study predate the infection). Cell type and time point are not known. The source material was PBMCs or a T cell subset sorted from them (not recorded which). The chain links TRBV20-1 to TRBJ1-5; D is undetermined. In nucleotides, the CDR3 is TGCAGTACCCAACCCGGATATAGCAATCAGCCCCAGCATTTT. Amino acid sequence: CSTQPGYSNQPQHF.